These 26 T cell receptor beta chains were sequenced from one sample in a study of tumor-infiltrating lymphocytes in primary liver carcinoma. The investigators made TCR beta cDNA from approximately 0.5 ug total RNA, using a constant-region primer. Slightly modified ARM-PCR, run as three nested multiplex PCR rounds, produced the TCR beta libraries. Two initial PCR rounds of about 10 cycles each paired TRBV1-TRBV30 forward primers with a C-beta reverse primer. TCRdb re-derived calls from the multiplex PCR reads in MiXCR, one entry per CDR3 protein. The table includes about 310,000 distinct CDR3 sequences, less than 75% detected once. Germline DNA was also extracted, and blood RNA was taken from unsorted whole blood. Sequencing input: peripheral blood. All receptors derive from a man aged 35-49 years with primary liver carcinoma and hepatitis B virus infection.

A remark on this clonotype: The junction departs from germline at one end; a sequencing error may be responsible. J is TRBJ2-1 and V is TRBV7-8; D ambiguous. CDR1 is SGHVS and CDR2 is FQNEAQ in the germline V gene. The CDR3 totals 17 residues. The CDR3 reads CVSSLGRAPSSYNEQFF. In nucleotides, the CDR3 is TGTGTCAGCAGCTTAGGAAGGGCGCCGAGCTCCTACAATGAGCAGTTCTTC. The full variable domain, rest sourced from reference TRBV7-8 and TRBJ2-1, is GAGVSQSPRYKVAKRGQDVALRCDPISGHVSLFWYQQALGQGPEFLTYFQNEAQLDKSGLPSDRFFAERPEGSVSTLKIQRTQQEDSAVYLCVSSLGRAPSSYNEQFFGPGTRLTVL.

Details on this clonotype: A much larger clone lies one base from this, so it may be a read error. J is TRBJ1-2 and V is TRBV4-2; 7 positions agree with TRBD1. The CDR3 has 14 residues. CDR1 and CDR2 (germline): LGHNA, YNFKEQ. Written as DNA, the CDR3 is TGTGGCAGCAGCCAGGGACAGTCGACCTATGGCTACACCTTC. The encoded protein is CGSSQGQSTYGYTF.

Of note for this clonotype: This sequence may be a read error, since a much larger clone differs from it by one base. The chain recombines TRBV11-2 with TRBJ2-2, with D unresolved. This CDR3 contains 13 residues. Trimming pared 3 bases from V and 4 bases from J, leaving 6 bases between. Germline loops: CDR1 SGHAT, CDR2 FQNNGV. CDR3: CASSFRSTGELFF. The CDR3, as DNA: TGTGCCAGCAGCTTTCGGAGCACCGGGGAGCTGTTTTTT.

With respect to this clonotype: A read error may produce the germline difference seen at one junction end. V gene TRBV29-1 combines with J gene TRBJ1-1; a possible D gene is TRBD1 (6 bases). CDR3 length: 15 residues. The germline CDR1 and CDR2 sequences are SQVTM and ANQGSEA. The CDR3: CSGASGWDMNTDAFF. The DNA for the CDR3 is TGCAGCGGTGCCTCAGGGTGGGACATGAACACTGATGCTTTCTTT.

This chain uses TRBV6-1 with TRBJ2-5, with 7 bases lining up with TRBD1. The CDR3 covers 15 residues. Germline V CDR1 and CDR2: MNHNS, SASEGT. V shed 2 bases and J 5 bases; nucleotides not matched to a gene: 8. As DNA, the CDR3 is TGTGCCAGCAGTGAAACAGGGGTAGGCCATGAGACCCAGTACTTC. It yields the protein CASSETGVGHETQYF.

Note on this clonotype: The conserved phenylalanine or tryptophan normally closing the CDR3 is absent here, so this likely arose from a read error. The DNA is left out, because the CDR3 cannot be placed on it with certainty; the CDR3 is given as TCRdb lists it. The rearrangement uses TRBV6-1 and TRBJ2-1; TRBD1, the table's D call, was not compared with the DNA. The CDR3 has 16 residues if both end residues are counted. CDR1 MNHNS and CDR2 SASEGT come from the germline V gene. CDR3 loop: CASSRGTGGRGNEQSI.

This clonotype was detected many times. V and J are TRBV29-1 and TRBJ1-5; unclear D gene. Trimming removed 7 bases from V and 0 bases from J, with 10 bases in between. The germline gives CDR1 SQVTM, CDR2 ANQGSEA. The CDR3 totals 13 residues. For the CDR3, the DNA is TGCAGCGCCCGGGAAAATAGCAATCAGCCCCAGCATTTT. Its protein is CSARENSNQPQHF. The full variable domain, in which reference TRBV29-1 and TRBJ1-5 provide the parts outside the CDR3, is SAVISQKPSRDICQRGTSLTIQCQVDSQVTMMFWYRQQPGQSLTLIATANQGSEATYESGFVIDKFPISRPNLTFSTLTVSNMSPEDSSIYLCSARENSNQPQHFGDGTRLSIL.

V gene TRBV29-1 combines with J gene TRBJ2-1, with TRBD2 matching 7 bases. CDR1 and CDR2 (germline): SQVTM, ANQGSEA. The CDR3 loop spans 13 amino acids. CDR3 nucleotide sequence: TGCAGTTTCGCGGCCCTCTGCGGGAGTGAGCAGTTCTTC. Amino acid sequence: CSFAALCGSEQFF.

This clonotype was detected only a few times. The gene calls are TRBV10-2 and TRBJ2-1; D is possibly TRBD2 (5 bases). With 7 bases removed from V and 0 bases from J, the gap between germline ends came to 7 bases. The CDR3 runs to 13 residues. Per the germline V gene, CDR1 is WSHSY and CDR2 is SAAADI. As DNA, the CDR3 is TGCGCCAGCACAGCGGACTCCTACAATGAGCAGTTCTTC. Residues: CASTADSYNEQFF.

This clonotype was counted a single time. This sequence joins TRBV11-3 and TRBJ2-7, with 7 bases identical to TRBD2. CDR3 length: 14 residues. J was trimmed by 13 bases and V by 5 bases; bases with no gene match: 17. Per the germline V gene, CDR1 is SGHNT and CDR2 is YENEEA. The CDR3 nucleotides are TGTGCCAGCAGCCCTGGAGAAGGGGACTACGGGCAATACTTC. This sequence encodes CASSPGEGDYGQYF.

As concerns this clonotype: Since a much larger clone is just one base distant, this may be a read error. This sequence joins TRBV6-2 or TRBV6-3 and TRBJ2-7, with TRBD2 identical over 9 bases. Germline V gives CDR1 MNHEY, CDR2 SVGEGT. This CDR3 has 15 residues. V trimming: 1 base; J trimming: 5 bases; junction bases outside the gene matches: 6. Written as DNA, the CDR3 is TGTGCCAGCAGTTACTTGGCGGGAGGGCAGAACGAGCAGTACTTC. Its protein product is CASSYLAGGQNEQYF.

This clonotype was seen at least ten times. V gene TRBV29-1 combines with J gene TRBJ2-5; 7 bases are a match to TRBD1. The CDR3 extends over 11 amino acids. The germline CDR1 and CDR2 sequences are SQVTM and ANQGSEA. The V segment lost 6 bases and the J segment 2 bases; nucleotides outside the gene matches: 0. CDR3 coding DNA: TGCAGCGTGGGACAGCAAGAGACCCAGTACTTC. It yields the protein CSVGQQETQYF.

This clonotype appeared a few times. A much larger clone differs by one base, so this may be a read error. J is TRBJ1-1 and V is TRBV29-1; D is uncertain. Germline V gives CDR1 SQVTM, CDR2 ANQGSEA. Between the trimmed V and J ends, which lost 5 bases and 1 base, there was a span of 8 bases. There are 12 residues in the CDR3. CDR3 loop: CSVIMGNTEAFF. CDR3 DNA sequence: TGCAGCGTTATCATGGGGAACACTGAAGCTTTCTTT.

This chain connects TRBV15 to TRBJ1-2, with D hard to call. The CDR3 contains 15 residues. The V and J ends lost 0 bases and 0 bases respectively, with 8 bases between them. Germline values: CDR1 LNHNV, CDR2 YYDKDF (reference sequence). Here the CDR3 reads CATSRDTVANYGYTF. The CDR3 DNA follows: TGTGCCACCAGCAGAGACACAGTGGCTAACTATGGCTACACCTTC.

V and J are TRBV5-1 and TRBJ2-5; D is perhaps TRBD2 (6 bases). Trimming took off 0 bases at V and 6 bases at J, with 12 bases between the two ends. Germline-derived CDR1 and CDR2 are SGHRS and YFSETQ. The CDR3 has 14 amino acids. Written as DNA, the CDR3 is TGCGCCAGCAGCTTGGACGGGAGTAGACAGACCCAGTACTTC. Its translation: CASSLDGSRQTQYF.

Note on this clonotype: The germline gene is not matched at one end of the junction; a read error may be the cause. The CDR3 sequence is CANSQGGLAGGLGTGELFF. The CDR3 DNA follows: TGTGCCAACAGCCAAGGTGGACTAGCGGGAGGGCTGGGCACCGGGGAGCTGTTTTTT. This rearrangement joins TRBV4-3 to TRBJ2-2; 15 bases line up with TRBD2. The CDR3 contains 19 residues. Germline V CDR1 and CDR2: LGHNA, YSLEER.

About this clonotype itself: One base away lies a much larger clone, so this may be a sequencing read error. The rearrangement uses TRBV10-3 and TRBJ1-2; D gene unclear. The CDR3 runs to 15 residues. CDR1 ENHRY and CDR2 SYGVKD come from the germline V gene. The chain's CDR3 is CAISASGDGYYGYNF. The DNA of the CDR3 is TGTGCCATCAGTGCTTCGGGTGACGGATACTATGGCTACAACTTC.

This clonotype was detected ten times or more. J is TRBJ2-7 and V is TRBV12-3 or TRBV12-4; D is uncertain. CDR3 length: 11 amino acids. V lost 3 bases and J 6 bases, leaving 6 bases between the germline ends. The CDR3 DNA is TGTGCCAGCAGTTTGCGGTCCGAGCAGTACTTC. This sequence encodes CASSLRSEQYF.

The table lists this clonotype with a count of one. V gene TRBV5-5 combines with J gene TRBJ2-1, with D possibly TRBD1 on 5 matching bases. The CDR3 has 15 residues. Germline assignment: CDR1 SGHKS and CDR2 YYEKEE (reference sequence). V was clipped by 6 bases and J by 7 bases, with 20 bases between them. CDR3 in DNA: TGTGCCAGCAACTTTTATGGGGCCGATGGGAATGAGCAGTTCTTC. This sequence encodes CASNFYGADGNEQFF.

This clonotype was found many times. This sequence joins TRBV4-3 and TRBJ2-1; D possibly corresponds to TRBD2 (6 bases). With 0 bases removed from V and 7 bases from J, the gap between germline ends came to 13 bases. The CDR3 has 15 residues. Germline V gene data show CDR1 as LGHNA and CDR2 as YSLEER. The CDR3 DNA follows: TGCGCCAGCAGCCAAGATTGGCTGGGGGGTAATGAGCAGTTCTTC. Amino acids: CASSQDWLGGNEQFF.

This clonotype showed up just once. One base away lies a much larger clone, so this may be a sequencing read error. CDR3 sequence (DNA): TGTGCCAGCAAGGACTTCACAGATGCGCAGTATTTT. It encodes CASKDFTDAQYF. V is TRBV6-1 and J is TRBJ2-3; TRBD2 might be the D (5 bases). CDR3 length equals 12 residues. Germline lookup yields CDR1 MNHNS and CDR2 SASEGT.

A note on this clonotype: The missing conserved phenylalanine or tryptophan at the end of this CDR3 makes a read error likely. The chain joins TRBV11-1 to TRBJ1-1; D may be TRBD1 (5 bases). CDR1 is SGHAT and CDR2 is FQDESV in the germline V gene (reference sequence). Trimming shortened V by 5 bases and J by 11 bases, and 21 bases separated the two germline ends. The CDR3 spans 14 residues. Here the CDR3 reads CASSPRPGTGDAFL. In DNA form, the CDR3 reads TGTGCCAGCAGCCCTCGCCCCGGGACTGGGGACGCTTTCTTA.

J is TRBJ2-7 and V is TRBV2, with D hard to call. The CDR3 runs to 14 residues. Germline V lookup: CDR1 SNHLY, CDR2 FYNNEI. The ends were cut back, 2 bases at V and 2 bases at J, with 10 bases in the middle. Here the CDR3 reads CASSETQVAYEQYF. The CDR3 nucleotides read TGTGCCAGCAGTGAAACACAAGTAGCCTACGAGCAGTACTTC.

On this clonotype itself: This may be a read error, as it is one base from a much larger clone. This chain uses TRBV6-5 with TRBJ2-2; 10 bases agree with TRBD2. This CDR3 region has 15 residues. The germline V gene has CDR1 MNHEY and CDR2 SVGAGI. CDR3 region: CASSLGLANTGELSF. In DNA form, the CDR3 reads TGTGCCAGCAGTTTGGGACTAGCGAACACCGGGGAGCTGTCTTTT.

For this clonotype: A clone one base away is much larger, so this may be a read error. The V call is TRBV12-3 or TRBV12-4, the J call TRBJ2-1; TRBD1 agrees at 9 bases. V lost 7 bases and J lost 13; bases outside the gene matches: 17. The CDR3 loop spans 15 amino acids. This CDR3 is CASTGGQGPQETQFF. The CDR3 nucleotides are TGTGCCAGCACCGGGGGACAGGGACCGCAAGAGACCCAGTTCTTC.

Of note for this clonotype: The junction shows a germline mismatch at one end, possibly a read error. CDR3 nucleotides: TGCGTCAGCAGTGAGATGGACAGGGACGATGAGCAGTTCTTC. Translated: CVSSEMDRDDEQFF. The chain couples TRBV10-1 to TRBJ2-1, with TRBD1 matching over 8 bases. Germline lookup yields CDR1 WNHNN and CDR2 SYGVQD (reference sequence). The CDR3 is 14 amino acids.